This paragraph covers one T cell receptor beta chain sequence. The sample belongs to a study of T cell changes during pregnancy in multiple sclerosis. The protocol was immunoSEQ multiplex PCR, while the TCRdb copy is restricted to in-frame clones and leaves out a portion. Altogether 30,000 to 35,000 clones are present, approximately 88% being singletons, with the ten largest covering less than 9%. This CDR3 is built from 16 residues. Germline loops: CDR1 SGHAT, CDR2 FQNNGV. The V and J ends lost 1 base and 3 bases respectively, with 13 bases between them. This receptor was obtained from a female donor with multiple sclerosis, enrolled in a pregnancy study. The source was CD8+ T cells from peripheral blood mononuclear cells, collected before pregnancy. The chain is built from TRBV11-2 and TRBJ2-1; a possible D gene is TRBD1 (5 bases). The CDR3 DNA is TGTGCCAGCAGCTTAGGATGGGGCAGGGTCTACAATGAGCAGTTCTTC. This gives the protein CASSLGWGRVYNEQFF.